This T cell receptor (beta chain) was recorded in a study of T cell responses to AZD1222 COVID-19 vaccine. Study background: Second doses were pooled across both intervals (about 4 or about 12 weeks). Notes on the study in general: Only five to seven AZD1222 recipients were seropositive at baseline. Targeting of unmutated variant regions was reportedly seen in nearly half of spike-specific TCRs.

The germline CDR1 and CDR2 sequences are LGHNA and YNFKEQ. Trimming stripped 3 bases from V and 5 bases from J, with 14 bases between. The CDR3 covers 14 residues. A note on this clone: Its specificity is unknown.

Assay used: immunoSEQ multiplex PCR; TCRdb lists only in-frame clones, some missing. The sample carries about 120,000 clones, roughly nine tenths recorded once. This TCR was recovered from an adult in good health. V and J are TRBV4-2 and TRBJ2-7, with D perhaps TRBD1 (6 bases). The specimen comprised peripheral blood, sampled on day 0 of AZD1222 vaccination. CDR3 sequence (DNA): TGTGCCAGCAGCCAGGTTGGGACATACAACGAGCAGTACTTC. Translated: CASSQVGTYNEQYF.